The 11 T cell receptor beta chains listed next were all sequenced from one sample in a study of spatial heterogeneity in lung cancer (dated by TCRdb to between 2018 and 2021). Interpreted using the paper, the time point label stands for: sample taken at primary tumor resection. Library prep was done by 5' RACE. The run used a NextSeq 500. TCRdb's own reprocessing of the public reads used fastp at Q25 and MiXCR and kept productive beta chains. Rows with one shared CDR3 protein collapse into an entry with the most common genes and DNA. The sample table holds fewer than 950 distinct CDR3 sequences, of which under 45% were seen once. The ten most abundant clones make up 9.5% to 15% of the sample. Sequences were derived from normal lung tissue next to the tumor, sampled at surgery. The source is a male donor with early-stage non-small cell lung cancer.

The chain employs TRBV24-1 and TRBJ2-4; D is ambiguous. Germline lookup yields CDR1 KGHDR and CDR2 SFDVKD. Trimming removed 2 bases from V and 0 bases from J, with 13 bases in between. CDR3 length: 17 residues. CDR3 sequence reads: CATSDSSAHKAKNIQYF. The CDR3 DNA is TGTGCCACCAGTGATTCTTCAGCCCATAAAGCCAAAAACATTCAGTACTTC.

This clonotype was observed once. The rearrangement links TRBV29-1 to TRBJ1-5; D may be TRBD1 (5 bases). The germline gives CDR1 SQVTM, CDR2 ANQGSEA. This CDR3 has 14 amino acids. Here the CDR3 DNA reads TGCAGTTACCAGGAGGGGTATGGCAATCAGCCCCAGCATTTT. It is translated as CSYQEGYGNQPQHF.

The genes are TRBV27 and TRBJ2-7; D tentatively reads TRBD1 or TRBD2 (5 bases each). This CDR3 contains 14 residues. Looked up from germline, CDR1 is MNHEY and CDR2 is SMNVEV (reference sequence). With 6 bases removed from V and 6 bases from J, the gap between germline ends came to 18 bases. CDR3 DNA sequence: TGTGCCAGCAGGGACCTGGGACGAATGAGCGAGCAGTACTTC. Encoded protein: CASRDLGRMSEQYF.

The sample holds a few counts of this clonotype. The V gene is TRBV6-1, the J gene TRBJ2-7; 12 bases map to TRBD2. V was clipped by 3 bases and J by 2 bases; unmatched bases: 5. Germline V gene data show CDR1 as MNHNS and CDR2 as SASEGT. CDR3 size: 16 residues. CDR3 coding DNA: TGTGCCAGCAGTGAGCTAGGACTAGCGGGGACCTACGAGCAGTACTTC. This gives the protein CASSELGLAGTYEQYF.

This clonotype was picked up a small number of times. V usage is TRBV2 and J usage is TRBJ2-7, with TRBD2 matching over 10 bases. Trimming removed 9 bases from V and 1 base from J; junction bases left unmatched: 9. This CDR3 spans 15 amino acids. From germline, CDR1 is SNHLY and CDR2 FYNNEI. CDR3 region: CARSGASGGSYEQYF. The CDR3 DNA reads TGTGCCAGATCAGGGGCTAGCGGGGGATCCTACGAGCAGTACTTC.

This clonotype rates as large. The gene calls are TRBV12-3 or TRBV12-4 and TRBJ2-7; 7 bases align to TRBD1. The V gene end was trimmed by 6 bases and the J gene end by 2 bases; junction bases not matched to a gene: 7. The CDR3 contains 14 residues. CDR3 in DNA: TGTGCCAGCAGGCCGACAGGGCCCACCTACGAGCAGTACTTC. Its protein is CASRPTGPTYEQYF.

This clonotype is large. V usage is TRBV7-9 and J usage is TRBJ2-7; D perhaps matches TRBD1 (6 bases). V gave up 4 bases and J gave up 7 bases, with 20 bases separating them. Germline V gene data show CDR1 as SEHNR and CDR2 as FQNEAQ (reference sequence). The CDR3 has 15 residues. CDR3 sequence: CASSSPRRGEWEQYF. CDR3 in DNA: TGTGCCAGCAGCTCTCCTCGCAGGGGCGAGTGGGAGCAGTACTTC.

This clonotype qualifies as large. V usage is TRBV29-1 and J usage is TRBJ1-5; TRBD1 might be the D (6 bases). The CDR3 has 12 amino acids. Germline lookup yields CDR1 SQVTM and CDR2 ANQGSEA. Trimming cost V 8 bases and J 5 bases, with 13 bases left between them. CDR3 nucleotides: TGCAGCACTAAGGAGGGGGATCAGCCCCAGCATTTT. Protein: CSTKEGDQPQHF.

This clonotype is judged large (0.1 to 1%). V gene TRBV5-1 combines with J gene TRBJ2-7, with 7 bases identical to TRBD1. Germline loops: CDR1 SGHRS, CDR2 YFSETQ. The CDR3 runs to 15 residues. The trim removed 0 bases at V and 3 bases at J, leaving 6 bases unmatched. CDR3: CASSLGTTGFYEQYF. As DNA, the CDR3 is TGCGCCAGCAGCTTGGGTACGACAGGGTTCTACGAGCAGTACTTC.

This chain joins TRBV12-3 or TRBV12-4 and TRBJ2-5; D remains unclear. Trimming took off 3 bases at V and 0 bases at J, with 8 bases between the two ends. This CDR3 has 14 amino acids. CDR3 DNA: TGTGCCAGCAGTTTGAACGCGTACCAAGAGACCCAGTACTTC. This codes for CASSLNAYQETQYF.

The CDR3 sequence: CSASGQNNSPLHF. CDR3 nucleotides: TGCAGTGCCAGTGGGCAGAATAATTCACCCCTCCACTTT. The rearrangement joins TRBV20-1 to TRBJ1-6; no firm D call. CDR1 DFQATT and CDR2 SNEGSKA come from the germline V gene (reference sequence). The ends were cut back, 6 bases at V and 5 bases at J, with 11 bases in the middle. This CDR3 comprises 13 residues.